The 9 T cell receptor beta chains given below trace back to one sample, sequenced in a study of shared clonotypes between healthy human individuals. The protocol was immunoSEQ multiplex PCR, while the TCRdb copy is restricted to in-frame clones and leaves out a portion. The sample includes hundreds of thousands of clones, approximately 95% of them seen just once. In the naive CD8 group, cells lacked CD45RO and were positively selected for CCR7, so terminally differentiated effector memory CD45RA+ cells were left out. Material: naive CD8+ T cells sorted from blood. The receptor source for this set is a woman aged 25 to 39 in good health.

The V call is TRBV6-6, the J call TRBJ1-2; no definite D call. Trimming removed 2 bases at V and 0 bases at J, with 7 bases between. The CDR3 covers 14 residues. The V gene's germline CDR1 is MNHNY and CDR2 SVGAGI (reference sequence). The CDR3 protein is CASSYHWANYGYTF. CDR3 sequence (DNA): TGTGCCAGCAGTTACCATTGGGCTAACTATGGCTACACCTTC.

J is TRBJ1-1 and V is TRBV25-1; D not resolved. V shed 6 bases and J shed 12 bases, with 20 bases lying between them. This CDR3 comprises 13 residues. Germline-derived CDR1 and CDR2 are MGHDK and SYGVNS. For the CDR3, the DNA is TGTGCCAGCAGAGTCACCCGGGCCTTTCCGACTTTCTTT. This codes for CASRVTRAFPTFF.

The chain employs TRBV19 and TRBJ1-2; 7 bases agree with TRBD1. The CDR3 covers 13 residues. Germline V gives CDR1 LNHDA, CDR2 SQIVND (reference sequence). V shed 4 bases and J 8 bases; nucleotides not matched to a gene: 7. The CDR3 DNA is TGTGCCAGTAGTAGCCACAGGGGACGGGGCTACACCTTC. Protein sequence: CASSSHRGRGYTF.

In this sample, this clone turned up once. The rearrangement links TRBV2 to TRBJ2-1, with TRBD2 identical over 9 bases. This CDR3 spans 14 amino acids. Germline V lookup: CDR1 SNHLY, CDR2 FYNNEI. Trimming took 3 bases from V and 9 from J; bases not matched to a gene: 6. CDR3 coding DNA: TGTGCCAGCAGTGACGCTAGCGGGATCGGTGAGCAGTTCTTC. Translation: CASSDASGIGEQFF. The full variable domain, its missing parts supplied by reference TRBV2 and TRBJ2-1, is EPEVTQTPSHQVTQMGQEVILRCVPISNHLYFYWYRQILGQKVEFLVSFYNNEISEKSEIFDDQFSVERPDGSNFTLKIRSTKLEDSAMYFCASSDASGIGEQFFGPGTRLTVL.

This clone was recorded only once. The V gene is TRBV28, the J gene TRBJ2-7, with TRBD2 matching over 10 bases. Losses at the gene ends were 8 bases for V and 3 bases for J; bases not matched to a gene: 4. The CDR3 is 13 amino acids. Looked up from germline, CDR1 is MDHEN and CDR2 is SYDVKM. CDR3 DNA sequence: TGTGCCAGCTGGGGGACTAGCGTCTACGAGCAGTACTTC. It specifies CASWGTSVYEQYF.

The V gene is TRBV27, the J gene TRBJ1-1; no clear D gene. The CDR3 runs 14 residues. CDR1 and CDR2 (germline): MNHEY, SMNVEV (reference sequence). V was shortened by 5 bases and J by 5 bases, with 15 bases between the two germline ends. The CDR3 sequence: CASSPGFGLTEAFF. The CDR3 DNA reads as TGTGCCAGCAGTCCCGGGTTTGGGCTGACTGAAGCTTTCTTT.

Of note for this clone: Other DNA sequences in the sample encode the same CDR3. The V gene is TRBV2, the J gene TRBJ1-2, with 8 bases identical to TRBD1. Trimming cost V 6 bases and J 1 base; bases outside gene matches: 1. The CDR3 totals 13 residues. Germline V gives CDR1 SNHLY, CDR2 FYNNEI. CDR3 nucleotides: TGTGCCAGCAGCGACAGGGGTAACTATGGCTACACCTTC. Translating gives CASSDRGNYGYTF. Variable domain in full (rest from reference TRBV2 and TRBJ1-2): EPEVTQTPSHQVTQMGQEVILRCVPISNHLYFYWYRQILGQKVEFLVSFYNNEISEKSEIFDDQFSVERPDGSNFTLKIRSTKLEDSAMYFCASSDRGNYGYTFGSGTRLTVV.

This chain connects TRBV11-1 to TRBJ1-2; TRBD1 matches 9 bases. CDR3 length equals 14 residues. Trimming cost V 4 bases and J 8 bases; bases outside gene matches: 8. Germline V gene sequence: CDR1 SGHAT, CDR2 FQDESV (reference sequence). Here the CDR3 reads CASSSAGTGLGYTF. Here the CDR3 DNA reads TGTGCCAGCAGCTCCGCCGGGACAGGGCTCGGCTACACCTTC.

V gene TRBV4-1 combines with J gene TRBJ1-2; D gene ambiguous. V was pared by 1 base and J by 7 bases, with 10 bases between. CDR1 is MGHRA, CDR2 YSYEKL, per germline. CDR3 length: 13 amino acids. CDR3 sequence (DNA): TGCGCCAGCAGCCAAGTAGGCGACACTGGCTACACCTTC. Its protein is CASSQVGDTGYTF.